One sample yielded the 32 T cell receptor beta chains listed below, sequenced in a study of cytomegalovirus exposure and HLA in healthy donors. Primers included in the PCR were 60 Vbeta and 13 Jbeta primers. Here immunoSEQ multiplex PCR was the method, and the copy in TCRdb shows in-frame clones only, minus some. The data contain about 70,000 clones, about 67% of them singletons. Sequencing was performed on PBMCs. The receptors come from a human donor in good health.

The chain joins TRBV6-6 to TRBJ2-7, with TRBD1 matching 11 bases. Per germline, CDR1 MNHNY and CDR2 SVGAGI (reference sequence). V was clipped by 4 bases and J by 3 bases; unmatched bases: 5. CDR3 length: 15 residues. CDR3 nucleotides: TGTGCCAGCAGTTTCTCCGGGACAGGGGGCTACGAGCAGTACTTC. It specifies CASSFSGTGGYEQYF.

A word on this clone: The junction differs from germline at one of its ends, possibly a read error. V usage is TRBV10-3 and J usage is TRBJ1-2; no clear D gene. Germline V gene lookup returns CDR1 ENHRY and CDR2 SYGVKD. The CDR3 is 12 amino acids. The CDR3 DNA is TGTGCCATCGTCGACGGGTACTATGGCTACACCTTT. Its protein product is CAIVDGYYGYTF.

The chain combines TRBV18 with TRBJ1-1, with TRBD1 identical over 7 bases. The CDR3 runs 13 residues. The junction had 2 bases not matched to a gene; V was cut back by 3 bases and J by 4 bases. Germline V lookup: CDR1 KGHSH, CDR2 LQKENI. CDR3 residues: CASSPTGSTEAFF. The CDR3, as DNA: TGTGCCAGCTCACCGACAGGGAGCACTGAAGCTTTCTTT.

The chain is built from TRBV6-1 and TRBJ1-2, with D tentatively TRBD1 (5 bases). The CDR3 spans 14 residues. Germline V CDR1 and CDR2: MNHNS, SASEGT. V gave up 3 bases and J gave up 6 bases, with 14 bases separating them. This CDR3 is CASSDFRGSNGYTF. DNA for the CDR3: TGTGCCAGCAGTGATTTTAGGGGATCGAATGGCTACACCTTC.

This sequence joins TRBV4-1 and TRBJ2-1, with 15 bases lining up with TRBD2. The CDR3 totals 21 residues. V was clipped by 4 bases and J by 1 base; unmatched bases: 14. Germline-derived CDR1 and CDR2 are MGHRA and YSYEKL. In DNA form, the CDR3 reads TGCGCCAGCAGCCCTGCCCCGCCGGGACTAGCGGGAGGTCCTTCCTACAATGAGCAGTTCTTC. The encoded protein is CASSPAPPGLAGGPSYNEQFF.

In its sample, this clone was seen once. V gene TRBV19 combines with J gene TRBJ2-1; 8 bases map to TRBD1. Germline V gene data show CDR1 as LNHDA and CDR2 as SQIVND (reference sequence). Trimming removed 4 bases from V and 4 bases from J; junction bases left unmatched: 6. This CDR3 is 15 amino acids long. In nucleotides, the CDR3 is TGTGCCAGTAGTAGAGTGGGACAGGCATACAATGAGCAGTTCTTC. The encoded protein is CASSRVGQAYNEQFF.

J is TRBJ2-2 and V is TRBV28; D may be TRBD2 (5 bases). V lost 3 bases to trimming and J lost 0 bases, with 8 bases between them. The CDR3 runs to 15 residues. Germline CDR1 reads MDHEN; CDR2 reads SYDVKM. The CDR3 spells CASSFAGANTGELFF. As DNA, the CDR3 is TGTGCCAGCAGTTTCGCGGGTGCGAACACCGGGGAGCTGTTTTTT.

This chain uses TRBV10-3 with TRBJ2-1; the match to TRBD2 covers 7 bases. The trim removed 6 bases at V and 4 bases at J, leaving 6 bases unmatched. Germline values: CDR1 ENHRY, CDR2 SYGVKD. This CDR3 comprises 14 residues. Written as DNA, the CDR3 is TGTGCCATCAGGTTACTAGCGTCTTACAATGAGCAGTTCTTC. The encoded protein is CAIRLLASYNEQFF.

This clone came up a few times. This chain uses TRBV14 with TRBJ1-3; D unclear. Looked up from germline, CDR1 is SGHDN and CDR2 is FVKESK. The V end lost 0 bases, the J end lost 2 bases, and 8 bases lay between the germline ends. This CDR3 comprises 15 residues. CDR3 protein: CASSQDIRAGNTIYF. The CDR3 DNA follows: TGTGCCAGCAGCCAAGATATTCGAGCTGGAAACACCATATATTTT.

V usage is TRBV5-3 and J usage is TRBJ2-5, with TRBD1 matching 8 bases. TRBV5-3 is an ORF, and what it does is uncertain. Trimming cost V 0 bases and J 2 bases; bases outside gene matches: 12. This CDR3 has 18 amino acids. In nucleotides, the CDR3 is TGTGCCAGAAGCTTGGCCTGCCGGACAGGGTACCTTCAAGAGACCCAGTACTTC. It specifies CARSLACRTGYLQETQYF.

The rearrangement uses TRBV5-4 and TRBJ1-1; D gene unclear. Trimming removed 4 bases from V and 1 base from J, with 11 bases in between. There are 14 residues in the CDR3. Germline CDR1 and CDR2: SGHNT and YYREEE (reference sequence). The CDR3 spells CASSPARGNTEAFF. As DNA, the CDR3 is TGTGCCAGCAGCCCGGCGCGAGGGAACACTGAAGCTTTCTTT.

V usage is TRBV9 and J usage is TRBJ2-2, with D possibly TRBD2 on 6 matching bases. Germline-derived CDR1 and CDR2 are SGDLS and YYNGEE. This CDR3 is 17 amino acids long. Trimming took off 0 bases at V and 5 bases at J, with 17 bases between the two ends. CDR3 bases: TGTGCCAGCAGCGTAGGGGGAACGGCGGGACTTACCGGGGAGCTGTTTTTT. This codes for CASSVGGTAGLTGELFF.

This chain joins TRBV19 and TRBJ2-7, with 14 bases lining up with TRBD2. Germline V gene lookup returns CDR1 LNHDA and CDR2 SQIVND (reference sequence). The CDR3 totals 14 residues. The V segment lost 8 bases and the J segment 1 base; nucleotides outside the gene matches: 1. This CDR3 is CASGTSGGSYEQYF. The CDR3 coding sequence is TGTGCCAGTGGGACTAGCGGGGGTTCCTACGAGCAGTACTTC.

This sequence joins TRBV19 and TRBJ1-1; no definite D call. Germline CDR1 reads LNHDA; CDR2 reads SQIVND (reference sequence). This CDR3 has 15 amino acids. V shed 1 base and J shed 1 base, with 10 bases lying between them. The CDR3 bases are TGTGCCAGTAGTATAGTTTGGCCAGGGAACACTGAAGCTTTCTTT. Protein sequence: CASSIVWPGNTEAFF.

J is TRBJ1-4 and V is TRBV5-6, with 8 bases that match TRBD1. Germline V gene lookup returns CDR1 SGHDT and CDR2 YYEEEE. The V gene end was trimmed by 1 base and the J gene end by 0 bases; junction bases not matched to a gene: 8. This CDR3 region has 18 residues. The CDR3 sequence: CASSLIQGQAATNEKLFF. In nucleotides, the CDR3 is TGTGCCAGCAGCTTGATTCAGGGACAGGCCGCAACTAATGAAAAACTGTTTTTT.

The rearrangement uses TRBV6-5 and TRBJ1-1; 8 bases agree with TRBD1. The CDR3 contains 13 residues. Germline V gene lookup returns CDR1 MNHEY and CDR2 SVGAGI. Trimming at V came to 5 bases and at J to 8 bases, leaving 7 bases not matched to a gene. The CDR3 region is CASSKDRAGEAFF. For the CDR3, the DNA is TGTGCCAGCAGTAAGGACAGGGCGGGGGAAGCTTTCTTT.

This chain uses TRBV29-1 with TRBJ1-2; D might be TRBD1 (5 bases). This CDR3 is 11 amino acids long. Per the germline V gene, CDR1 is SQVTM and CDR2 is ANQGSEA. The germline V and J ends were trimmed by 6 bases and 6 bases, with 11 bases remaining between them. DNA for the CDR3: TGCAGCGTGAAACGGGGGGATGGCTACACCTTC. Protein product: CSVKRGDGYTF.

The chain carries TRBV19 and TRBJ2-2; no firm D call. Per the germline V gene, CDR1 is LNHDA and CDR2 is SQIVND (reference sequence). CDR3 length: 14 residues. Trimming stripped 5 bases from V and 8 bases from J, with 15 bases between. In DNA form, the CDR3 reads TGTGCCAGTAGTGCCCTCACCCGGTCGGGGGAGCTGTTTTTT. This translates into CASSALTRSGELFF.

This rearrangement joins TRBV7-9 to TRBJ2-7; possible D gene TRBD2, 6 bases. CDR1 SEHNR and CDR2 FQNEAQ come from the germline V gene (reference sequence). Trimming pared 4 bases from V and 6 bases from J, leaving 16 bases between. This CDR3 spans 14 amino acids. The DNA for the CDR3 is TGTGCCAGCAGCTCGACAGAACTAGCCCCCGAGCAGTACTTC. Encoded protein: CASSSTELAPEQYF.

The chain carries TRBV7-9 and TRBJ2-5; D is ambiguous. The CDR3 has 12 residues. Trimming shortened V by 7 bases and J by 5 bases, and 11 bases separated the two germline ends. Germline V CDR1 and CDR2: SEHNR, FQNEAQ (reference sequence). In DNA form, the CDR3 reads TGTGCCAGCAATCCTAACGGGGAGACCCAGTACTTC. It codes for CASNPNGETQYF.

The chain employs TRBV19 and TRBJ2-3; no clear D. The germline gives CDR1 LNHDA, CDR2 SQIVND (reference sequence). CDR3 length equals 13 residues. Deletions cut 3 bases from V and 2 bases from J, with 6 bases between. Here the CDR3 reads CASSIPYTDTQYF. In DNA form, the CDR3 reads TGTGCCAGTAGTATCCCGTACACAGATACGCAGTATTTT.

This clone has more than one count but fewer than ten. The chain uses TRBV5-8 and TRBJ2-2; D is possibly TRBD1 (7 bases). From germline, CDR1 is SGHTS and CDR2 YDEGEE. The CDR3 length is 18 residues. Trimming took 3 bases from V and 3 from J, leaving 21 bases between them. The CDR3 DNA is TGTGCCAGCAGCTCCCGACAGGGAGGTATCGGTTACACCGGGGAGCTGTTTTTT. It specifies CASSSRQGGIGYTGELFF.

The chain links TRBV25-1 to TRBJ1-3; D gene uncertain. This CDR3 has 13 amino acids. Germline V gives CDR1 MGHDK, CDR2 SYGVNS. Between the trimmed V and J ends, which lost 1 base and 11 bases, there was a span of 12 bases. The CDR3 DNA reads TGTGCCAGCAGTGAATTTGCCGGGAAGGCCATATATTTT. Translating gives CASSEFAGKAIYF.

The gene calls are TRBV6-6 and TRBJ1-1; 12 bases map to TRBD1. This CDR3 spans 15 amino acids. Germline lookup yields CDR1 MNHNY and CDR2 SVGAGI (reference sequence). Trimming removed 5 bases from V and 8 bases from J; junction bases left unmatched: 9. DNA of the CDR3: TGTGCCAGCAGTCAACCGGGACAGGGGGCCCGGGAAGCTTTCTTT. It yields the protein CASSQPGQGAREAFF.

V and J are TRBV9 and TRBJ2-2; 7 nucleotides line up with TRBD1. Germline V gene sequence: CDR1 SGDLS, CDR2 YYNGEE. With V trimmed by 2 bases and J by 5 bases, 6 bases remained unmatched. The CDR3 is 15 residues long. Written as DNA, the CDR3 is TGTGCCAGCAGCGTCGGGAACAGGGGAACCGGGGAGCTGTTTTTT. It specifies CASSVGNRGTGELFF.

CDR3 amino acids: CASSPGRGGEKLFF. In nucleotides, the CDR3 is TGCGCCAGCAGCCCAGGGAGGGGAGGTGAAAAACTGTTTTTT. The chain recombines TRBV5-1 with TRBJ1-4; weak D call: TRBD1 (5 bases). Trimming removed 4 bases from V and 7 bases from J, with 14 bases in between. The CDR3 runs 14 residues. CDR1 is SGHRS and CDR2 is YFSETQ in the germline V gene.

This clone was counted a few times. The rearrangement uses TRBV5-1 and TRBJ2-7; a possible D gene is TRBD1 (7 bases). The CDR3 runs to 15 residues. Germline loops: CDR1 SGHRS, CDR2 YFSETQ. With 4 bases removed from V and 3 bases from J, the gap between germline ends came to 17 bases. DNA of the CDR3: TGCGCCAGCAGCCCTGGCGGGACAGCCTACTACGAGCAGTACTTC. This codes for CASSPGGTAYYEQYF. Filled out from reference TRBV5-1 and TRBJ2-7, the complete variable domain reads KAGVTQTPRYLIKTRGQQVTLSCSPISGHRSVSWYQQTPGQGLQFLFEYFSETQRNKGNFPGRFSGRQFSNSRSEMNVSTLELGDSALYLCASSPGGTAYYEQYFGPGTRLTVT.

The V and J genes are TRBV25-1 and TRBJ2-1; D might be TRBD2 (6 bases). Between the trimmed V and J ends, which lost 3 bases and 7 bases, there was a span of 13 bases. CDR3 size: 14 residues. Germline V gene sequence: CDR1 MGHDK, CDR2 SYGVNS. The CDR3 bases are TGTGCCAGCAGTGATGAAGGAGGGATTAATGAGCAGTTCTTC. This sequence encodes CASSDEGGINEQFF.

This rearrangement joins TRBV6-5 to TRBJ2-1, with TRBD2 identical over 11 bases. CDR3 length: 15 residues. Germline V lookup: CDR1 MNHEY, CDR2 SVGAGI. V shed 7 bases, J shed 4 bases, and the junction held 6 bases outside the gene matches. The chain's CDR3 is CASTSGTSGYNEQFF. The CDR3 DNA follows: TGTGCCAGCACCTCCGGGACTAGCGGATACAATGAGCAGTTCTTC.

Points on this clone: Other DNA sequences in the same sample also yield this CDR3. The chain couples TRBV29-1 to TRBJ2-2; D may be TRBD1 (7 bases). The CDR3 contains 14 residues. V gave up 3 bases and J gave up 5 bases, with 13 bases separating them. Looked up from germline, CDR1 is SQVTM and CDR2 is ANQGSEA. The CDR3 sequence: CSVEEQGRTGELFF. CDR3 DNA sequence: TGCAGCGTTGAGGAACAGGGGAGGACCGGGGAGCTGTTTTTT.

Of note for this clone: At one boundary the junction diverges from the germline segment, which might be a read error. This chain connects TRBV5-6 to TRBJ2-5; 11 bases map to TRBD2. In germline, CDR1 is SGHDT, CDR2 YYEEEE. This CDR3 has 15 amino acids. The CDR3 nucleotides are TGTACCAGCAGCTTGGGGCTAGCGGGAGGTGAGACCCAGTACTTC. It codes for CTSSLGLAGGETQYF.

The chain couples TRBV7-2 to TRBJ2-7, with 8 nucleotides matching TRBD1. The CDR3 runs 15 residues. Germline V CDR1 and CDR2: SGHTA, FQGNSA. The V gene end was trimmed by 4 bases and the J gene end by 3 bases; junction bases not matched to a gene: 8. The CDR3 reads CASSSRTGKGYEQYF. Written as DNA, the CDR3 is TGTGCCAGCAGCTCTCGGACAGGGAAAGGCTACGAGCAGTACTTC.